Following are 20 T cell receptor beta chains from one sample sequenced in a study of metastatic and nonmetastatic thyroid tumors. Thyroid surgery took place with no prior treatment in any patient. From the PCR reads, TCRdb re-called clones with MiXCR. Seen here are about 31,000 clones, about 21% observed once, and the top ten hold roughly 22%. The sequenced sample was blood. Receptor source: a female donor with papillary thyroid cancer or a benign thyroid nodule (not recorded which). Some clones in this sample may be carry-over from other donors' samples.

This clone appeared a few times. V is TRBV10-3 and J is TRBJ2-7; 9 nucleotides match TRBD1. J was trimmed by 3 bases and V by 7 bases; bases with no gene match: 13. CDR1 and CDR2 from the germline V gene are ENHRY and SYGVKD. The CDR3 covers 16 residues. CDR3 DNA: TGTGCCATCATTAGCCCCCGGGACAGGGTGTTCTACGAGCAGTACTTC. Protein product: CAIISPRDRVFYEQYF.

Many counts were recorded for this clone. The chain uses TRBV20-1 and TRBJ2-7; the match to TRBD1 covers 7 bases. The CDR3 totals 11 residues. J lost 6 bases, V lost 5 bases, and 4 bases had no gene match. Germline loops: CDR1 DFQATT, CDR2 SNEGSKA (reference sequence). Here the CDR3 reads CSARRTGEQYF. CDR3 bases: TGCAGTGCTCGACGGACAGGCGAGCAGTACTTC.

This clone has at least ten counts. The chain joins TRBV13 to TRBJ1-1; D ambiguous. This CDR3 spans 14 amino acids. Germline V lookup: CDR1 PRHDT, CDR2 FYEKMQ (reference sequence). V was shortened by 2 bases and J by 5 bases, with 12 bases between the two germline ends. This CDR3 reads CASSLYGRGTEAFF. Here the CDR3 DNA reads TGTGCCAGCAGCTTATACGGGAGAGGTACTGAAGCTTTCTTT. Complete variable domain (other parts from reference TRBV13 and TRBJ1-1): AAGVIQSPRHLIKEKRETATLKCYPIPRHDTVYWYQQGPGQDPQFLISFYEKMQSDKGSIPDRFSAQQFSDYHSELNMSSLELGDSALYFCASSLYGRGTEAFFGQGTRLTVV.

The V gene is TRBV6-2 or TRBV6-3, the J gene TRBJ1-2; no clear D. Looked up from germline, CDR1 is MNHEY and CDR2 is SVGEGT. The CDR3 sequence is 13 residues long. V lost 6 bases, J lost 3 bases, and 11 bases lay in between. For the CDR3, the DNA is TGTGCCAGCAGCCTCACATGGGACTATGGCTACACCTTC. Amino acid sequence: CASSLTWDYGYTF.

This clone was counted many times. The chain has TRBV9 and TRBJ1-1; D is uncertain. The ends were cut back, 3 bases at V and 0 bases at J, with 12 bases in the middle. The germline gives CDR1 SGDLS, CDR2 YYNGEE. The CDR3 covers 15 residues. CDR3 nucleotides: TGTGCCAGCAGCGGTGGACGGAAAATGAACACTGAAGCTTTCTTT. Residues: CASSGGRKMNTEAFF. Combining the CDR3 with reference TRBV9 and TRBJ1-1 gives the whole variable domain DSGVTQTPKHLITATGQRVTLRCSPRSGDLSVYWYQQSLDQGLQFLIQYYNGEERAKGNILERFSAQQFPDLHSELNLSSLELGDSALYFCASSGGRKMNTEAFFGQGTRLTVV.

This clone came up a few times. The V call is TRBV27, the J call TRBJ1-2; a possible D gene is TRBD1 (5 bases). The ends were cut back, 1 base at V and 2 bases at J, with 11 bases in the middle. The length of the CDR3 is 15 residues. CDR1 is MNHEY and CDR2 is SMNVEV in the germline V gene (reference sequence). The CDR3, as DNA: TGTGCCAGCAGTTTATACCCCGACAGCAACTATGGCTACACCTTC. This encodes CASSLYPDSNYGYTF.

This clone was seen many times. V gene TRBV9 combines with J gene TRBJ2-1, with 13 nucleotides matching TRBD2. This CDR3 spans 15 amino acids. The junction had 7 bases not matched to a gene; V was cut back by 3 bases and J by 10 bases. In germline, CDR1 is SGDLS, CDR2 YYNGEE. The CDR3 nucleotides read TGTGCCAGCAGCGGCACTAGCGGGGGGGCACAGGAGCAGTTCTTC. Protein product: CASSGTSGGAQEQFF.

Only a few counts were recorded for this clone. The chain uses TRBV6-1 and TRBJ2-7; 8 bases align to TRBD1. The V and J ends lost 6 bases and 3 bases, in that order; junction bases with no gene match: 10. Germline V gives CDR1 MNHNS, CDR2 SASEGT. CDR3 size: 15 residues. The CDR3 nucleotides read TGTGCCAGCAGCCCGACCGGGACAGGTGACTACGAGCAGTACTTC. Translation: CASSPTGTGDYEQYF.

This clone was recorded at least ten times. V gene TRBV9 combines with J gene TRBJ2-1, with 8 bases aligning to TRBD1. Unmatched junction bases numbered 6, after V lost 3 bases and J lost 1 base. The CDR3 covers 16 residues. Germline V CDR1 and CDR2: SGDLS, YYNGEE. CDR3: CASSGSWTGSYNEQFF. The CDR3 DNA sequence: TGTGCCAGCAGCGGATCCTGGACAGGGTCCTACAATGAGCAGTTCTTC.

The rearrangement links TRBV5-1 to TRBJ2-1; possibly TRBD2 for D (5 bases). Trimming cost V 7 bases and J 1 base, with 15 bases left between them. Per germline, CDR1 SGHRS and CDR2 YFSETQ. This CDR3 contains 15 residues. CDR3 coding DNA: TGCGCCAGCTCAGCCCGGGGATATTCCTACAATGAGCAGTTCTTC. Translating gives CASSARGYSYNEQFF.

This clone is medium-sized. The CDR3 spells CASGLVLGLLPYNSPLHF. The CDR3 DNA is TGTGCTAGTGGTTTGGTACTCGGCCTACTTCCTTATAATTCACCCCTCCACTTT. The V call is TRBV12-5, the J call TRBJ1-6; D ambiguous. Trimming took off 0 bases at V and 4 bases at J, with 16 bases between the two ends. The germline gives CDR1 LGHNT, CDR2 FRNRAP. This CDR3 comprises 18 residues.

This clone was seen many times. In DNA, the CDR3 is TGCGCCAGCAGCCAAGGCCAGCACTATGGCTACACCTTC. It codes for CASSQGQHYGYTF. The V call is TRBV4-1, the J call TRBJ1-2; D remains ambiguous. Germline CDR1 reads MGHRA; CDR2 reads YSYEKL. The CDR3 consists of 13 residues. V lost 1 base and J lost 3, with 6 bases in between.

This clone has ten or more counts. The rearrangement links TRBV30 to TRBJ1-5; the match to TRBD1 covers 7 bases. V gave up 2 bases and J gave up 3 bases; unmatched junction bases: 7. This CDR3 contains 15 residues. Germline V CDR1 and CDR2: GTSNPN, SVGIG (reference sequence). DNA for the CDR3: TGTGCCTGGAGTATAACAGGGGCTAACAATCAGCCCCAGCATTTT. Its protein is CAWSITGANNQPQHF.

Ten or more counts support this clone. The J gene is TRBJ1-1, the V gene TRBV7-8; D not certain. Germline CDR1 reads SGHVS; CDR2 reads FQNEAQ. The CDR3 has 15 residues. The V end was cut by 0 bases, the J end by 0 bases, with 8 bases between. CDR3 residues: CASSLAIGLNTEAFF. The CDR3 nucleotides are TGTGCCAGCAGCTTAGCGATAGGCTTGAACACTGAAGCTTTCTTT.

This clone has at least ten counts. The CDR3 DNA sequence: TGTGCCAGCAGCTTAATAGCGGGGGGGGGACTTAATGAGCAGTTCTTC. It specifies CASSLIAGGGLNEQFF. V usage is TRBV7-6 and J usage is TRBJ2-1; TRBD2 matches 11 bases. With V trimmed by 2 bases and J by 7 bases, 7 bases remained unmatched. The CDR3 totals 16 residues. Per germline, CDR1 SGHVS and CDR2 FNYEAQ.

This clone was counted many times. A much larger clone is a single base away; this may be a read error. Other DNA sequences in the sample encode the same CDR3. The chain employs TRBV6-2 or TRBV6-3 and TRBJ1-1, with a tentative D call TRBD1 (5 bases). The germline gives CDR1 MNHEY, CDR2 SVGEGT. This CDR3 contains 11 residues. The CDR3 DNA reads TGTGCCAGCGGTCAGGGCACTGAGGCTTTCTTT. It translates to CASGQGTEAFF.

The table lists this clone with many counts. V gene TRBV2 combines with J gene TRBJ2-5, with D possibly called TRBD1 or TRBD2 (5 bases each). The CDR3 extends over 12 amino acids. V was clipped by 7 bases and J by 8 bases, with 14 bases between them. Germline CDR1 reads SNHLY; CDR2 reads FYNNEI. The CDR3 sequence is CASTWDRITQYF. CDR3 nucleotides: TGTGCCAGCACTTGGGACCGGATTACCCAGTACTTC.

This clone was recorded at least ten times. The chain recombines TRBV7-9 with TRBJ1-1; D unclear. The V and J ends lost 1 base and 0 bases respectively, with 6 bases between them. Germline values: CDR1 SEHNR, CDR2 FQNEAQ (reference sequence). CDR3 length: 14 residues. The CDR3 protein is CASSLVGMNTEAFF. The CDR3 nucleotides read TGTGCCAGCAGCTTAGTAGGGATGAACACTGAAGCTTTCTTT.

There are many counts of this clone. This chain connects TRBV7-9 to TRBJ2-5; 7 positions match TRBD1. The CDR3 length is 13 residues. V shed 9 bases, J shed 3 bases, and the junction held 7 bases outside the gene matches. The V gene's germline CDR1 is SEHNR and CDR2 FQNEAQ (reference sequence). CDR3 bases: TGTGCCAGTGTGCCCGGGACAGAAGAGACCCAGTACTTC. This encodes CASVPGTEETQYF.

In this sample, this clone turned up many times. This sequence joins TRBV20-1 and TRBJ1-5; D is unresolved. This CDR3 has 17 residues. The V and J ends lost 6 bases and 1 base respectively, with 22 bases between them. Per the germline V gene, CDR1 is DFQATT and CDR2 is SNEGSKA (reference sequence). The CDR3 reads CSAHPIEEGSSNQPQHF. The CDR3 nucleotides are TGCAGTGCCCACCCAATTGAGGAAGGGAGCAGCAATCAGCCCCAGCATTTT.